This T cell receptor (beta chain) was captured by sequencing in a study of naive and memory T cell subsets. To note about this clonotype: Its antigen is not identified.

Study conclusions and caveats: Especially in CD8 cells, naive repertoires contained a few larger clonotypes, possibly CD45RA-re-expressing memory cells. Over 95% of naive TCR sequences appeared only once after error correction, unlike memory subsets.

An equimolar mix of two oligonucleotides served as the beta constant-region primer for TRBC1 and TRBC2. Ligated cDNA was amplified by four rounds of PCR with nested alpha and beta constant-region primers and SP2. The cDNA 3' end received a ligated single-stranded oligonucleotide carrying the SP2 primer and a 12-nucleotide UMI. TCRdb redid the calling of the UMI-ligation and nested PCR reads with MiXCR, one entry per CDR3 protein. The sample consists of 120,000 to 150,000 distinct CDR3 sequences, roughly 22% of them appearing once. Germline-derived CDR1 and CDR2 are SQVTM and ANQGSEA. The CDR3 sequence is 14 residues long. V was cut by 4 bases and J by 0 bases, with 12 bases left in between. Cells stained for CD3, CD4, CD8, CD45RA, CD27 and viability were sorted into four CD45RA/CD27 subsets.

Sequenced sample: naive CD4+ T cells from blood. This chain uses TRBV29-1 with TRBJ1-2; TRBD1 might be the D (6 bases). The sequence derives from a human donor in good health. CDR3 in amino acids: CSVGRGGSNYGYTF. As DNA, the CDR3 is TGCAGCGTTGGGAGGGGGGGTTCTAACTATGGCTACACCTTC. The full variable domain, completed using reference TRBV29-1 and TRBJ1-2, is SAVISQKPSRDICQRGTSLTIQCQVDSQVTMMFWYRQQPGQSLTLIATANQGSEATYESGFVIDKFPISRPNLTFSTLTVSNMSPEDSSIYLCSVGRGGSNYGYTFGSGTRLTVV.